Shown below are 2 T cell receptor beta chains from a single sample sequenced in a study of blood T cell repertoires in COVID-19. The repertoire was sequenced with immunoSEQ multiplex PCR; TCRdb's copy has only in-frame clones and lacks some. Found here are 120,000 or so clones, 70% to 80% of them singletons; the top ten hold roughly 7.5%. Sequenced: peripheral blood. All receptors derive from a woman aged 60-70 years with acute or convalescent COVID-19.

This clone was counted a few times. This chain connects TRBV5-1 to TRBJ2-5, with 7 bases that match TRBD2. Germline assignment: CDR1 SGHRS and CDR2 YFSETQ. The CDR3 runs 13 residues. V shed 4 bases, J shed 2 bases, and the junction held 2 bases outside the gene matches. CDR3 in amino acids: CASSGTIQETQYF. The CDR3 DNA reads TGCGCCAGCAGCGGGACTATTCAAGAGACCCAGTACTTC.

Here the CDR3 reads CATSRDRGNYGYTF. The CDR3 DNA reads as TGTGCCACCAGCAGAGATCGGGGGAACTATGGCTACACCTTC. This rearrangement joins TRBV15 to TRBJ1-2; D may be TRBD1 (5 bases). Germline assignment: CDR1 LNHNV and CDR2 YYDKDF (reference sequence). CDR3 size: 14 residues. The ends were cut back, 0 bases at V and 2 bases at J, with 7 bases in the middle.